The 23 T cell receptor beta chains reported below all come from one sample, sequenced in a study of shared clonotypes between healthy human individuals. Assay: immunoSEQ multiplex PCR; the TCRdb copy retains only in-frame clones and omits some. Of about 2.1 million clones in the sample, 93% were seen once. Terminally differentiated effector memory CD45RA+ cells were excluded from the naive CD8 cells, which were CD45RO-negative and positively selected for CCR7. The sequenced sample was naive CD8+ T cells from PBMCs. These receptors originate from a man younger than 30 in good health. Some clones in this sample may be carry-over from other donors' samples.

This chain joins TRBV10-3 and TRBJ1-1; 7 nucleotides agree with TRBD1. The germline gives CDR1 ENHRY, CDR2 SYGVKD. Trimming took 2 bases from V and 0 from J; bases not matched to a gene: 6. This CDR3 has 16 amino acids. CDR3 nucleotides: TGTGCCATCAGTGAGCCAGGGGGGACTATGAACACTGAAGCTTTCTTT. It specifies CAISEPGGTMNTEAFF.

The count of this clone is one. The V and J genes are TRBV4-1 and TRBJ2-7; D is possibly TRBD1 (6 bases). Trimming left V 2 bases short and J 4 bases short, with 15 bases between. The germline CDR1 and CDR2 sequences are MGHRA and YSYEKL. There are 15 residues in the CDR3. This chain's CDR3 is CASSQRAGVHYEQYF. The DNA of the CDR3 is TGCGCCAGCAGCCAACGGGCAGGGGTGCATTACGAGCAGTACTTC.

CDR3 bases: TGTGCCTACCGGACTAGCGGGAGATACGATGAGCAGTTCTTC. This translates into CAYRTSGRYDEQFF. The rearrangement links TRBV30 to TRBJ2-1; TRBD2 matches at 13 bases. J was trimmed by 8 bases and V by 7 bases; bases with no gene match: 8. The germline CDR1 and CDR2 sequences are GTSNPN and SVGIG (reference sequence). The CDR3 length is 14 residues.

The chain couples TRBV15 to TRBJ1-1; no reliable D call. From germline, CDR1 is LNHNV and CDR2 YYDKDF (reference sequence). This CDR3 has 15 amino acids. The V end lost 3 bases, the J end lost 9 bases, and 20 bases lay between the germline ends. CDR3 coding DNA: TGTGCCACCAGCAGCCAGGACCCCATCGTAACTCAAGCTTTCTTT. Residues: CATSSQDPIVTQAFF.

The CDR3 bases are TGTGCCAGCAGTTCCGGGACAGGGGAAAGTTGGGAAAAACTGTTTTTT. Its translation is CASSSGTGESWEKLFF. The V and J genes are TRBV28 and TRBJ1-4, with TRBD1 identical over 10 bases. Germline CDR1 reads MDHEN; CDR2 reads SYDVKM. The CDR3 runs 16 residues. V lost 4 bases and J lost 8; bases outside the gene matches: 10.

The chain joins TRBV7-9 to TRBJ2-4; D tentatively reads TRBD1 or TRBD2 (6 bases each). The V end was cut by 2 bases, the J end by 0 bases, with 20 bases between. The CDR3 loop spans 19 amino acids. Per the germline V gene, CDR1 is SEHNR and CDR2 is FQNEAQ (reference sequence). Here the CDR3 DNA reads TGTGCCAGCAGCTTACCGTCAAGGGGCCGGGGGCTAGCCAAAAACATTCAGTACTTC. It is translated as CASSLPSRGRGLAKNIQYF.

The rearrangement joins TRBV2 to TRBJ2-1; D gene ambiguous. The CDR3 consists of 14 residues. The V end lost 10 bases, the J end lost 1 base, and 14 bases lay between the germline ends. In germline, CDR1 is SNHLY, CDR2 FYNNEI. The CDR3 here is CANRQDPSYNEQFF. Here the CDR3 DNA reads TGTGCCAACCGACAAGACCCTTCCTACAATGAGCAGTTCTTC. Full variable domain (outside the CDR3, taken from reference TRBV2 and TRBJ2-1): EPEVTQTPSHQVTQMGQEVILRCVPISNHLYFYWYRQILGQKVEFLVSFYNNEISEKSEIFDDQFSVERPDGSNFTLKIRSTKLEDSAMYFCANRQDPSYNEQFFGPGTRLTVL.

The CDR3 reads CATRQGYEQYF. DNA of the CDR3: TGTGCCACTCGACAGGGCTACGAGCAGTACTTC. This chain uses TRBV27 with TRBJ2-7, with TRBD1 matching 7 bases. Germline CDR1 MNHEY, CDR2 SMNVEV (reference sequence). The CDR3 extends over 11 amino acids. V lost 10 bases, J lost 3 bases, and 3 bases stayed unmatched.

The chain couples TRBV27 to TRBJ2-7; D is uncertain. This CDR3 has 15 residues. The V and J ends lost 6 bases and 3 bases respectively, with 18 bases between them. Germline V gene lookup returns CDR1 MNHEY and CDR2 SMNVEV (reference sequence). Written as DNA, the CDR3 is TGTGCCAGCAGGCAAGGGAAAACCAGTTACTACGAGCAGTACTTC. Protein: CASRQGKTSYYEQYF.

CDR3 sequence: CASRATSGASYEQYF. The DNA for the CDR3 is TGTGCCAGCAGAGCTACTAGCGGTGCCTCCTACGAGCAGTACTTC. The rearrangement joins TRBV2 to TRBJ2-7, with TRBD2 matching 8 bases. The length of the CDR3 is 15 residues. CDR1 is SNHLY, CDR2 FYNNEI, per germline. The V segment lost 6 bases and the J segment 0 bases; nucleotides outside the gene matches: 7.

This clone was found a few times. The V and J genes are TRBV11-2 and TRBJ2-1; maybe TRBD1 (5 bases). CDR1 is SGHAT, CDR2 FQNNGV, per germline. Trimming cost V 3 bases and J 11 bases, with 11 bases left between them. The CDR3 contains 12 residues. The CDR3 DNA reads as TGTGCCAGCAGCTTTGGGGCTGCCAAGCAGTTCTTC. Amino acids: CASSFGAAKQFF.

This chain joins TRBV15 and TRBJ2-3; D unclear. Trimming shortened V by 5 bases and J by 4 bases, and 7 bases separated the two germline ends. Germline values: CDR1 LNHNV, CDR2 YYDKDF (reference sequence). CDR3 size: 12 residues. CDR3 in amino acids: CATSGWADTQYF. For the CDR3, the DNA is TGTGCCACCAGCGGTTGGGCAGATACGCAGTATTTT.

This chain links TRBV10-3 with TRBJ2-7, with TRBD1 identical over 10 bases. V lost 8 bases and J lost 6; bases outside the gene matches: 13. CDR3 length: 15 residues. Germline loops: CDR1 ENHRY, CDR2 SYGVKD. The CDR3 loop is CAIGPPGQGWGEQYF. The CDR3 region has the DNA TGTGCCATCGGCCCTCCGGGACAGGGGTGGGGCGAGCAGTACTTC.

This chain joins TRBV4-3 and TRBJ1-2; possible D gene TRBD1, 6 bases. Germline assignment: CDR1 LGHNA and CDR2 YSLEER. The ends were cut back, 3 bases at V and 6 bases at J, with 11 bases in the middle. The CDR3 contains 13 residues. The CDR3 nucleotides are TGCGCCAGCAGCCAGAAGGGGGGACATGGCTACACCTTC. Translated, it gives CASSQKGGHGYTF.

This chain connects TRBV12-5 to TRBJ2-5, with a weak D call TRBD1 (6 bases). Per the germline V gene, CDR1 is LGHNT and CDR2 is FRNRAP. The CDR3 runs 17 residues. V lost 2 bases and J lost 2, with 18 bases in between. CDR3 residues: CASGLFPPTGGQETQYF. CDR3 nucleotides: TGTGCTAGTGGTTTGTTTCCACCGACAGGTGGGCAAGAGACCCAGTACTTC.

The V call is TRBV19, the J call TRBJ1-5; TRBD1 matches 9 bases. CDR1 and CDR2 (germline): LNHDA, SQIVND (reference sequence). The CDR3 has 16 residues. J lost 1 base, V lost 11 bases, and 12 bases had no gene match. In DNA, the CDR3 is TGTGCCGCCGCGACAGGGGGTTTGATAAGCAATCAGCCCCAGCATTTT. Residues: CAAATGGLISNQPQHF. Complete variable domain (other parts from reference TRBV19 and TRBJ1-5): DGGITQSPKYLFRKEGQNVTLSCEQNLNHDAMYWYRQDPGQGLRLIYYSQIVNDFQKGDIAEGYSVSREKKESFPLTVTSAQKNPTAFYLCAAATGGLISNQPQHFGDGTRLSIL.

V and J are TRBV28 and TRBJ2-7; 9 bases are a match to TRBD2. Trimming at V came to 5 bases and at J to 4 bases, leaving 15 bases not matched to a gene. The CDR3 extends over 17 amino acids. In germline, CDR1 is MDHEN, CDR2 SYDVKM. CDR3 region: CASSPLSWREGFYEQYF. In DNA form, the CDR3 reads TGTGCCAGCAGTCCTCTCAGTTGGCGGGAGGGTTTTTACGAGCAGTACTTC.

This clone appeared a few times. The chain employs TRBV7-8 and TRBJ2-1; D ambiguous. V shed 2 bases and J shed 4 bases, with 12 bases lying between them. Germline V gene lookup returns CDR1 SGHVS and CDR2 FQNEAQ. The CDR3 extends over 15 amino acids. The CDR3 spells CASSLYTTGYNEQFF. Written as DNA, the CDR3 is TGTGCCAGCAGCTTATATACTACGGGTTACAATGAGCAGTTCTTC.

The rearrangement joins TRBV11-3 to TRBJ2-7; 8 bases line up with TRBD1. Germline V lookup: CDR1 SGHNT, CDR2 YENEEA. This CDR3 is 17 amino acids long. Trimming took 3 bases from V and 4 from J; bases not matched to a gene: 14. CDR3 coding DNA: TGTGCCAGCAGCTTGGGGGATAGGGGGACAGGTCAATACGAGCAGTACTTC. Residues: CASSLGDRGTGQYEQYF.

The rearrangement links TRBV27 to TRBJ1-1; D is perhaps TRBD1 (6 bases). Germline loops: CDR1 MNHEY, CDR2 SMNVEV (reference sequence). Between the trimmed V and J ends, which lost 5 bases and 4 bases, there was a span of 26 bases. There are 18 residues in the CDR3. CDR3 bases: TGTGCCAGCAGTCTAATCGGGGCCCAGGGGACACGGGGCACTGAAGCTTTCTTT. Translating it yields CASSLIGAQGTRGTEAFF.

V and J are TRBV5-5 and TRBJ1-2, with TRBD1 identical over 7 bases. The CDR3 runs to 14 residues. Germline V CDR1 and CDR2: SGHKS, YYEKEE (reference sequence). Germline trimming cut 2 bases from V and 8 bases from J; bases unmatched to any gene: 9. The CDR3 sequence is CASSFKGADIGYTF. In DNA form, the CDR3 reads TGTGCCAGCAGCTTCAAGGGGGCCGATATCGGCTACACCTTC. The complete variable domain, with remaining parts taken from reference TRBV5-5 and TRBJ1-2, reads DAGVTQSPTHLIKTRGQQVTLRCSPISGHKSVSWYQQVLGQGPQFIFQYYEKEERGRGNFPDRFSARQFPNYSSELNVNALLLGDSALYLCASSFKGADIGYTFGSGTRLTVV.

Note on this clone: Within the sample, other DNA sequences also encode this same CDR3. The J gene is TRBJ2-7, the V gene TRBV29-1; D is possibly TRBD1 (6 bases). V lost 5 bases, J lost 2 bases, and 7 bases lay in between. This CDR3 comprises 11 residues. CDR1 is SQVTM and CDR2 is ANQGSEA in the germline V gene. Here the CDR3 reads CSVRQAYEQYF. CDR3 DNA: TGCAGCGTTCGACAGGCCTACGAGCAGTACTTC.

Points on this clone: This sample also contains other DNA sequences that code for the same CDR3. The rearrangement links TRBV19 to TRBJ2-1, with D perhaps matching TRBD1 or TRBD2 (5 bases each). Trimming took 9 bases from V and 2 from J, leaving 14 bases between them. Germline V gene data show CDR1 as LNHDA and CDR2 as SQIVND (reference sequence). The CDR3 sequence is 14 residues long. The CDR3 loop reads CASSPGTAYNEQFF. The CDR3, as DNA: TGTGCCAGCTCGCCGGGGACGGCCTACAATGAGCAGTTCTTC. The variable domain in full, with the rest retrieved from reference TRBV19 and TRBJ2-1, is DGGITQSPKYLFRKEGQNVTLSCEQNLNHDAMYWYRQDPGQGLRLIYYSQIVNDFQKGDIAEGYSVSREKKESFPLTVTSAQKNPTAFYLCASSPGTAYNEQFFGPGTRLTVL.